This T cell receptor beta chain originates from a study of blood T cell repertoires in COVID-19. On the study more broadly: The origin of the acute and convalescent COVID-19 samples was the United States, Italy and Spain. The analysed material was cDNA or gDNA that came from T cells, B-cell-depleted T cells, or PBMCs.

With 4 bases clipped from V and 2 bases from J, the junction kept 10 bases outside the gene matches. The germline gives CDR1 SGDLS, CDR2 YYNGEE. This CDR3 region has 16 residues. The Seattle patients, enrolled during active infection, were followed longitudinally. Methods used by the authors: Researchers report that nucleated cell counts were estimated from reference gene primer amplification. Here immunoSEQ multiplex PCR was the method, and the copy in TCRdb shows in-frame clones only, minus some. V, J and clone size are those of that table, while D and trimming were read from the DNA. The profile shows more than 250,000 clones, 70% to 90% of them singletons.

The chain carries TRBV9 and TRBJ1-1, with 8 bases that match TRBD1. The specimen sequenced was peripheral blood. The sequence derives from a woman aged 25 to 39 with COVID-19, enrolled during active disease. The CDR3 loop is CASSSMAGQENTEAFF. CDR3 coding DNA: TGTGCCAGCAGCTCTATGGCGGGACAGGAAAACACTGAAGCTTTCTTT. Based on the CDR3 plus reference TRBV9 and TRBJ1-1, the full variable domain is DSGVTQTPKHLITATGQRVTLRCSPRSGDLSVYWYQQSLDQGLQFLIQYYNGEERAKGNILERFSAQQFPDLHSELNLSSLELGDSALYFCASSSMAGQENTEAFFGQGTRLTVV.